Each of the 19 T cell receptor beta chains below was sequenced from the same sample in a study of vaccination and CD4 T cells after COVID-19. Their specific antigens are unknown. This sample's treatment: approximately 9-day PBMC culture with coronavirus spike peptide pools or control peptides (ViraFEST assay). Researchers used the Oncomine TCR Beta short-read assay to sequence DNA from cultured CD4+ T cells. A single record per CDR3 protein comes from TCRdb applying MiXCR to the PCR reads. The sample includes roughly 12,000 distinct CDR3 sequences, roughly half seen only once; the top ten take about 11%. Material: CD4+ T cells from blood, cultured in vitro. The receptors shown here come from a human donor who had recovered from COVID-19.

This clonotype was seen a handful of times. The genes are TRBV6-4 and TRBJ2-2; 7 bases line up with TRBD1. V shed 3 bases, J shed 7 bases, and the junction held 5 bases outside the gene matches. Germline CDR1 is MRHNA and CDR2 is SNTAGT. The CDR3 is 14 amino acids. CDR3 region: CASSDGTDSGELFF. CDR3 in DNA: TGTGCCAGCAGTGATGGGACAGACAGCGGGGAGCTGTTTTTT.

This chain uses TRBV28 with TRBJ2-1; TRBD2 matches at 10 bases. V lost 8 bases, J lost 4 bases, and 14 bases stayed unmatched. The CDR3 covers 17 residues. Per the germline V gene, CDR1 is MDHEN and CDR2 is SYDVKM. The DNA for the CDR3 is TGTGCCAGCCATTCACCGACTGCTAGCGGGAGATACAATGAGCAGTTCTTC. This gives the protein CASHSPTASGRYNEQFF.

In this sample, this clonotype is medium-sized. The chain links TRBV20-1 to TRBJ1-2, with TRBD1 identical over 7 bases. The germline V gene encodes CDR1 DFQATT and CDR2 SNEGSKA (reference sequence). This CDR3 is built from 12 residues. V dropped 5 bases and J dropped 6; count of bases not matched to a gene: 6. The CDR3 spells CSADRQGDGYTF. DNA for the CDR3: TGCAGTGCTGATAGACAGGGTGATGGCTACACCTTC.

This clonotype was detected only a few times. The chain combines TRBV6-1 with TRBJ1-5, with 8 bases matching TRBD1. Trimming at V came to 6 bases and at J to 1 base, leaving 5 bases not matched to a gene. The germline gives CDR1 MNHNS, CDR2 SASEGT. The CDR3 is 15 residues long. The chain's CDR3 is CASRMDRASNQPQHF. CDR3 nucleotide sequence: TGTGCCAGCAGGATGGACAGGGCCAGCAATCAGCCCCAGCATTTT.

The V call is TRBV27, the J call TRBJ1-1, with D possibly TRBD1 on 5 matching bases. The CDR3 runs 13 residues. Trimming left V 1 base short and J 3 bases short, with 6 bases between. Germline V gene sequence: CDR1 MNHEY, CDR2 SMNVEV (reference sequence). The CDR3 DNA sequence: TGTGCCAGCAGTTTATTCAGGGACACTGAAGCTTTCTTT. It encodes CASSLFRDTEAFF.

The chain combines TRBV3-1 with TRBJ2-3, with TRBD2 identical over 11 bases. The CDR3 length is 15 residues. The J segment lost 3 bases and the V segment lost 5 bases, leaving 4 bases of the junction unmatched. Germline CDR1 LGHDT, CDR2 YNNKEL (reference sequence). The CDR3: CASSITSGRTDTQYF. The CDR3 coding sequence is TGTGCCAGCAGCATAACTAGCGGGAGAACAGATACGCAGTATTTT.

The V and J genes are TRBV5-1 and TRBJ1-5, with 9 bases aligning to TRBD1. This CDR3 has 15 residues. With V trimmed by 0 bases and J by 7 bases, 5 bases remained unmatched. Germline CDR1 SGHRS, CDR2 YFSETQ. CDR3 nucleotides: TGCGCCAGCAGCTTGGAGGGGACAGGGTCACAGCCCCAGCATTTT. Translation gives CASSLEGTGSQPQHF.

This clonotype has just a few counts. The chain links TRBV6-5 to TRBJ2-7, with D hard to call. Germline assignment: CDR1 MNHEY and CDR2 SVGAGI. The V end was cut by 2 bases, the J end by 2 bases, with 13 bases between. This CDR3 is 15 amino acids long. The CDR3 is CASSYDGDGTYEQYF. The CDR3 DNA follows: TGTGCCAGCAGTTACGATGGGGATGGGACCTACGAGCAGTACTTC.

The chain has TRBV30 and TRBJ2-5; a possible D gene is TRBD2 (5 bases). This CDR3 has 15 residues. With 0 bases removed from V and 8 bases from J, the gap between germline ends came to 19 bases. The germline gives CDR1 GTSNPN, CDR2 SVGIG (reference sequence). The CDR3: CAWSVWPSRRGTQYF. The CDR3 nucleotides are TGTGCCTGGAGTGTATGGCCTAGCAGGCGTGGTACCCAGTACTTC.

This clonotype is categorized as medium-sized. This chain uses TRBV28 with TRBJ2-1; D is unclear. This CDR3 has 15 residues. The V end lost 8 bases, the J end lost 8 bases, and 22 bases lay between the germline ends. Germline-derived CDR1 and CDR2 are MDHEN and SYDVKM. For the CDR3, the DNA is TGTGCCAGCGGGTCAATAGGGAAAGGGAAGGATGAGCAGTTCTTC. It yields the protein CASGSIGKGKDEQFF.

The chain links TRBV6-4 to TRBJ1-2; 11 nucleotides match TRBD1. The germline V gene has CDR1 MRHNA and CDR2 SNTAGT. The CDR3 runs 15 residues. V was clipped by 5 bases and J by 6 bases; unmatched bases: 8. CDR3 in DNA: TGTGCCAGCAGTTCCTCGGGGGACAGGGGGAATGGCTACACCTTC. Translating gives CASSSSGDRGNGYTF.

The DNA for the CDR3 is TGCAGTGCTTCAGGGAACCCAAGCAATCAGCCCCAGCATTTT. Translated: CSASGNPSNQPQHF. The genes are TRBV20-1 and TRBJ1-5; D is perhaps TRBD1 (5 bases). Germline V gene sequence: CDR1 DFQATT, CDR2 SNEGSKA (reference sequence). The CDR3 is made up of 14 amino acids. Trimming took 5 bases from V and 1 from J, leaving 12 bases between them.

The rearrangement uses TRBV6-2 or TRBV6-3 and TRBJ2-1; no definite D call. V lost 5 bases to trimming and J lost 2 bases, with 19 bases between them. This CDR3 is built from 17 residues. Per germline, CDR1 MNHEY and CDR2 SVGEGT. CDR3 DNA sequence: TGTGCCAGCAGTAAAGCCACATGGACGGATACCTACAATGAGCAGTTCTTC. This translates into CASSKATWTDTYNEQFF.

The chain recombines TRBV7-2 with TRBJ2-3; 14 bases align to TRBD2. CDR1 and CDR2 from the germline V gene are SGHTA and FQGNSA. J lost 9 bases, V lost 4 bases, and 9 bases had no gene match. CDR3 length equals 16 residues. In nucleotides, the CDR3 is TGTGCCAGCAGCTCGCGACTAGCGGGAGGGGTGCGGACGCAGTATTTT. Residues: CASSSRLAGGVRTQYF.

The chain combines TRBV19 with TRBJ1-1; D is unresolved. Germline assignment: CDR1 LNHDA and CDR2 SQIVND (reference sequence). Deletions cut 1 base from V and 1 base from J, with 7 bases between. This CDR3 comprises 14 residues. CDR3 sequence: CASSIVWRNTEAFF. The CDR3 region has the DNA TGTGCCAGTAGTATAGTTTGGCGGAACACTGAAGCTTTCTTT.

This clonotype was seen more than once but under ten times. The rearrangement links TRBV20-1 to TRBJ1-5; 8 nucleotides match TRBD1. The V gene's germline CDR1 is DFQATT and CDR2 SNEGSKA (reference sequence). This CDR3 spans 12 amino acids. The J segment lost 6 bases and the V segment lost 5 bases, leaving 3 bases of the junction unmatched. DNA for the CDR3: TGCAGTGCTGGACAGGGAACTCAGCCCCAGCATTTT. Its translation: CSAGQGTQPQHF.

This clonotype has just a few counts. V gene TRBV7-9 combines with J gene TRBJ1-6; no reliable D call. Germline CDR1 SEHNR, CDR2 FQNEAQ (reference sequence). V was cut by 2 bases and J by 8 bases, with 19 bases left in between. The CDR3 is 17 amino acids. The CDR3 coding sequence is TGTGCCAGCAGCTTATGGTACCACCCGGAGGTGGATTCACCCCTCCACTTT. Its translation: CASSLWYHPEVDSPLHF.

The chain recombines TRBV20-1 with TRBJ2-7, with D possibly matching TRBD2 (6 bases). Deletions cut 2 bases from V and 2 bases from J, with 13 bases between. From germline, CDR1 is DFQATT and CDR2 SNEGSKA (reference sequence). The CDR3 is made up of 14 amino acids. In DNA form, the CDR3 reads TGCAGTGCTAGAAAGACTAGTCAGCCCTACGAGCAGTACTTC. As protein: CSARKTSQPYEQYF.

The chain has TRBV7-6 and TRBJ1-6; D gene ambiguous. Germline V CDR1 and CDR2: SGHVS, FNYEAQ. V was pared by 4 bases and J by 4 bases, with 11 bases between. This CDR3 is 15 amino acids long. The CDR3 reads CASSSTQSYNSPLHF. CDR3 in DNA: TGTGCCAGCAGCTCTACACAGAGTTATAATTCACCCCTCCACTTT. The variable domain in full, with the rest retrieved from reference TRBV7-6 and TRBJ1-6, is GAGVSQSPRYKVTKRGQDVALRCDPISGHVSLYWYRQALGQGPEFLTYFNYEAQQDKSGLPNDRFSAERPEGSISTLTIQRTEQRDSAMYRCASSSTQSYNSPLHFGNGTRLTVT.